The source of this TCR beta chain is a study of shared clonotypes between healthy human individuals. An assay was performed, and its level was deep. Data came from immunoSEQ multiplex PCR; TCRdb stores just in-frame clones and leaves some out. The sample includes over 1.5 million clones, around 98% of them seen just once. Germline CDR1 and CDR2: MDHEN and SYDVKM. The ends were cut back, 1 base at V and 7 bases at J, with 13 bases in the middle. The CDR3 spans 14 residues. Sequencing used naive CD4+ T cells sorted from blood. As for subset: CD45RA+ positively selected. This receptor was obtained from a man in his thirties or forties in good health. The rearrangement uses TRBV28 and TRBJ1-2; D call uncertain. The CDR3 reads CASSLLLDGLGYTF. For the CDR3, the DNA is TGTGCCAGCAGTTTATTGTTAGACGGGCTTGGCTACACCTTC.